This TCR beta chain was captured by sequencing in a study of blood T cell repertoires in COVID-19. V gave up 4 bases and J gave up 4 bases; unmatched junction bases: 2. Germline V gene sequence: CDR1 SGHAT, CDR2 FQNNGV. The CDR3 covers 15 residues. Per the study methods: The authors estimated nucleated cell counts from reference gene primer amplification. The protocol was immunoSEQ multiplex PCR, while the TCRdb copy is restricted to in-frame clones and leaves out a portion. The D gene and trimming were derived from the DNA, and the V and J assignments and clone size from that table. The sample consists of 100,000 to 140,000 clones, approximately 84% of them appearing once.

The chain recombines TRBV11-2 with TRBJ2-5; 14 bases are a match to TRBD2. The TCR originated in a human donor in a cohort sampled during active COVID-19. The source material was peripheral blood. This CDR3 is CASSWGTSGGETQYF. The CDR3 nucleotides read TGTGCCAGCAGCTGGGGGACTAGCGGGGGAGAGACCCAGTACTTC.